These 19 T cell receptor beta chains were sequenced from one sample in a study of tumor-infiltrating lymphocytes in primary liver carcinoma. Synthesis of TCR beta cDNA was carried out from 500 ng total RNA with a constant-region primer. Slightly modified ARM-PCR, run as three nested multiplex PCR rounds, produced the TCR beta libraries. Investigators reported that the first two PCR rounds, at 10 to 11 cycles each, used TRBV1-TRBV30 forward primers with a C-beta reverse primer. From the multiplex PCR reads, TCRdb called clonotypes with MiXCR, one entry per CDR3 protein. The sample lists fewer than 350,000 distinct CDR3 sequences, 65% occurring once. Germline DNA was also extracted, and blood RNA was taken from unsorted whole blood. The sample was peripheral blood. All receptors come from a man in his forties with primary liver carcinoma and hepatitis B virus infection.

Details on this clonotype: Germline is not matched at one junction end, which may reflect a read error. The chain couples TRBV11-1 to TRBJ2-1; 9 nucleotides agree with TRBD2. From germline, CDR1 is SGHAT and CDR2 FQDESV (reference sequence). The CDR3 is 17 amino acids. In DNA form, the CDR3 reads TGTGCCAGCAGCTTAGGGCTAGCGGGAAGGTCCTTCAATGAGCGGTTCTTC. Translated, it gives CASSLGLAGRSFNERFF.

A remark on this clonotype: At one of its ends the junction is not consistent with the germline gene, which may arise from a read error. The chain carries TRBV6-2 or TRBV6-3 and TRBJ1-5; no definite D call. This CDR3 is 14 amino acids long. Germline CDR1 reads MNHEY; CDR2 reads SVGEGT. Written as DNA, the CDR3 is TGTGCCGGCAGTTACGAACGGGGAACCCAGCCCCAGCATTTT. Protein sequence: CAGSYERGTQPQHF.

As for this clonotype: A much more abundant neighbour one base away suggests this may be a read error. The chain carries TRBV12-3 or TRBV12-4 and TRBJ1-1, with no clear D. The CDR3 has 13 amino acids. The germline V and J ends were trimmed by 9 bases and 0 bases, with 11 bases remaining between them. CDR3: CARSPHMNTEAFF. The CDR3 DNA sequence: TGTGCCAGGAGTCCCCATATGAACACTGAAGCTTTCTTT.

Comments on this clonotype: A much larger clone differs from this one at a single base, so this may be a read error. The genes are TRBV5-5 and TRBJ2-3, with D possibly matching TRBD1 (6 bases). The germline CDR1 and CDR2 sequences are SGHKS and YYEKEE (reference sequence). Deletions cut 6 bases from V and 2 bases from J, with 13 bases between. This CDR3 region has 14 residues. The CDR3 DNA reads TGTGCCAGCATGAGGACAGCCTTCACAGATACGCAGTATTTT. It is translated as CASMRTAFTDTQYF.

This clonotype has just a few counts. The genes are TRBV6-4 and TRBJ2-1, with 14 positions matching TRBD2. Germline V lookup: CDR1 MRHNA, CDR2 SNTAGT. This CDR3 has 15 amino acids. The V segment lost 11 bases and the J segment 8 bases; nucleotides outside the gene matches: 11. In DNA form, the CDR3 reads TGTGCCTACCGTCTCCCGGGACTAGCGGGAGATGAGCAGTTCTTC. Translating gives CAYRLPGLAGDEQFF.

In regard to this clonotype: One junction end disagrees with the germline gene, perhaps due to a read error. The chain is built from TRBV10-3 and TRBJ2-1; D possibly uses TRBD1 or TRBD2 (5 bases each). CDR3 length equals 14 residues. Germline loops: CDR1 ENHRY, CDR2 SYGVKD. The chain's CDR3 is CASQTEGPSIEHFF. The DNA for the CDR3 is TGTGCTTCACAGACAGAGGGCCCGAGCATTGAGCACTTCTTC.

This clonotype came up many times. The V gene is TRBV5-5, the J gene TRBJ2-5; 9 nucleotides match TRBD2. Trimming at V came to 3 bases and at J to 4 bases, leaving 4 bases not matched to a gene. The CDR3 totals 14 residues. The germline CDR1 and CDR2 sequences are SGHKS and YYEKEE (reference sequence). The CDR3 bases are TGTGCCAGCAGCTCATTAGCGGGAGCAGAGACCCAGTACTTC. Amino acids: CASSSLAGAETQYF.

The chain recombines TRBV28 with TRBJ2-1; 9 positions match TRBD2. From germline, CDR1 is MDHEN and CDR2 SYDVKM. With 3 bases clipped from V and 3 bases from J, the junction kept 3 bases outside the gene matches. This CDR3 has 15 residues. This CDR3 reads CASSLGGRVYNEQFF. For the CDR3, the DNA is TGTGCCAGCAGTTTGGGCGGGAGGGTCTACAATGAGCAGTTCTTC.

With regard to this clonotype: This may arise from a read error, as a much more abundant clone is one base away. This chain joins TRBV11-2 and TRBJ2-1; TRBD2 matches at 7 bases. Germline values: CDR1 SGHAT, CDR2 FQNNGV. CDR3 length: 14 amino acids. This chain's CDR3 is CASSLVGGRGELFF. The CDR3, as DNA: TGTGCCAGCAGCTTAGTGGGCGGGAGAGGCGAGCTGTTCTTC.

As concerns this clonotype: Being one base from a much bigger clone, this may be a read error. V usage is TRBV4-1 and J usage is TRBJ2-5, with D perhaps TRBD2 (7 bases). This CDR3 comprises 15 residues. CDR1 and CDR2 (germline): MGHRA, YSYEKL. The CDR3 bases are TGCGCCAGGAGCCAAGATGGGGGGGGCGGAGAGACCCAGTACTTC. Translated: CARSQDGGGGETQYF.

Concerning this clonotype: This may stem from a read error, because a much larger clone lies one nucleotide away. The CDR3 DNA reads TGTACCAGCAACCCCTCAGCGGGAGTTCACAATGAGCAGTTCTTC. Translated: CTSNPSAGVHNEQFF. V gene TRBV2 combines with J gene TRBJ2-1, with TRBD2 matching 8 bases. The CDR3 covers 15 residues. CDR1 SNHLY and CDR2 FYNNEI come from the germline V gene.

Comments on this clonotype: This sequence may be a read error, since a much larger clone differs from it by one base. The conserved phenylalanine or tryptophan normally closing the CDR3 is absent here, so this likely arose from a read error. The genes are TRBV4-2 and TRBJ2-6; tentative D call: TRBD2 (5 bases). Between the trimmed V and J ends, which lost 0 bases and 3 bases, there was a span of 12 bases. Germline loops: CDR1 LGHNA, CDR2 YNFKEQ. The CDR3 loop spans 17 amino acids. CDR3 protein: CASSQDALAIGANVLTL. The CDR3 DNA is TGTGCCAGCAGCCAAGACGCCCTAGCCATTGGGGCCAACGTCCTGACTCTC.

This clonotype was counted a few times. CDR3 residues: CASSDDRSTDTQYF. The CDR3 DNA reads as TGTGCCAGCAGTGACGACAGGAGCACAGATACGCAGTATTTT. V gene TRBV25-1 combines with J gene TRBJ2-3, with D maybe TRBD1 (6 bases). Germline CDR1 and CDR2: MGHDK and SYGVNS. CDR3 size: 14 residues. V shed 3 bases and J shed 0 bases, with 7 bases lying between them. The complete variable domain, with remaining parts taken from reference TRBV25-1 and TRBJ2-3, reads EADIYQTPRYLVIGTGKKITLECSQTMGHDKMYWYQQDPGMELHLIHYSYGVNSTEKGDLSSESTVSRIRTEHFPLTLESARPSHTSQYLCASSDDRSTDTQYFGPGTRLTVL.

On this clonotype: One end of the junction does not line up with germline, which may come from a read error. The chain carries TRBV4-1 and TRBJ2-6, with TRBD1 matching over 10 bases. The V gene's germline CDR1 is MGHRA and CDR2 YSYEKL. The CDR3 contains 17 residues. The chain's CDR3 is CASSLEGQGSGPNVLTF. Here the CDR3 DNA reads TGCGCCAGCAGCCTAGAGGGACAGGGGTCTGGGCCCAACGTCCTGACTTTC.

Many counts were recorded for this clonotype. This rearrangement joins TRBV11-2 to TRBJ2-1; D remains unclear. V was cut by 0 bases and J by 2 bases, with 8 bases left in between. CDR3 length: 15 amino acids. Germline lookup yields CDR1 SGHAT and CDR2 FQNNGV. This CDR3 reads CASSLDMSTYNEQFF. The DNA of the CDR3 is TGTGCCAGCAGCTTAGATATGAGCACCTACAATGAGCAGTTCTTC.

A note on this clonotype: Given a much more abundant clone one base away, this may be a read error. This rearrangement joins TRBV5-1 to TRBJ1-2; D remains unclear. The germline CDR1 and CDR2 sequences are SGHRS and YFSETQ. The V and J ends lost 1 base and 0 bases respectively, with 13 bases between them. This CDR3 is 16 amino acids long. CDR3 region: CASSLSGMLANYGYTF. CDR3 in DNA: TGCGCCAGCAGCTTGTCAGGAATGCTAGCTAACTATGGCTACACCTTC.

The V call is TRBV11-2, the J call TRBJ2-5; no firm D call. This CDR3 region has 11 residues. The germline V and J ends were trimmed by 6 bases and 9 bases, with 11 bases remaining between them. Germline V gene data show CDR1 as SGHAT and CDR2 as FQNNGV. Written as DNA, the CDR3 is TGTGCCAGCAGTCGGAACTCACCCCAGTACTTC. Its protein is CASSRNSPQYF.

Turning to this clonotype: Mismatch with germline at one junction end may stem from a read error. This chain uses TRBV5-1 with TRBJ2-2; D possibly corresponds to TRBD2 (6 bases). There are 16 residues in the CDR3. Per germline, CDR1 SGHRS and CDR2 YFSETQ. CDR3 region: CASSRASGTRGGELFF. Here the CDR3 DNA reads TGCGCCAGCAGCAGAGCCTCCGGGACCCGGGGCGGGGAGCTCTTTTTT.

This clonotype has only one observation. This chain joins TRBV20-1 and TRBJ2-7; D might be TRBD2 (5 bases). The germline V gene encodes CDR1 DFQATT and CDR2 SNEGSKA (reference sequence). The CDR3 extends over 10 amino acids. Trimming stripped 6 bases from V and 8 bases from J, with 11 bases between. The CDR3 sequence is CSASEGQQYF. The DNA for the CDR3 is TGCAGTGCCAGCGAGGGCCAGCAGTACTTC.